These T cell receptor beta chains were read from a single sample in a study of technical replicates of blood from a few donors. Here immunoSEQ multiplex PCR was the method, and the copy in TCRdb shows in-frame clones only, minus some. The sample includes approximately 79,000 clones, more than 85% seen only once; the top ten take about 0.37%. The sample taken for sequencing was T cells isolated from PBMCs. All receptors derive from a human donor in good health. Both conserved end residues are part of each CDR3. The D gene is left open where the match is weak. Rows give clone size only sometimes, using once, few, many, or a class for an expanded clone.

V gene: TRBV13
J gene: TRBJ2-7
D gene: TRBD2
clone size: NA
CDR3 protein: CASSPRGGSYEQYF
CDR3 DNA: TGTGCCAGCAGCCCCCGGGGGGGCTCCTACGAGCAGTACTTC

V gene: TRBV5-4
J gene: TRBJ1-2
D gene: NA
clone size: NA
CDR3 protein: CASSLAGNYGYTF
CDR3 DNA: TGTGCCAGCAGCTTGGCAGGGAACTATGGCTACACCTTC

V gene: TRBV5-4
J gene: TRBJ2-7
D gene: NA
clone size: NA
CDR3 protein: CASSYGTGEQYF
CDR3 DNA: TGTGCCAGCAGCTATGGAACGGGCGAGCAGTACTTC

V gene: TRBV6-1
J gene: TRBJ1-1
D gene: TRBD1
clone size: NA
CDR3 protein: CASSEALLGTGNTEAFF
CDR3 DNA: TGTGCCAGCAGTGAAGCGCTTCTAGGGACAGGGAACACTGAAGCTTTCTTT

V gene: TRBV6-5
J gene: TRBJ2-7
D gene: NA
clone size: NA
CDR3 protein: CASSPLGTYEQYF
CDR3 DNA: TGTGCCAGCAGTCCCCTGGGCACCTACGAGCAGTACTTC

V gene: TRBV7-2
J gene: TRBJ1-1
D gene: NA
clone size: NA
CDR3 protein: CASSLVGRGGEAFF
CDR3 DNA: TGTGCCAGCAGCTTAGTAGGTAGGGGCGGTGAAGCTTTCTTT

V gene: TRBV28
J gene: TRBJ2-3
D gene: NA
clone size: NA
CDR3 protein: CASSFGGPEQYF
CDR3 DNA: TGTGCCAGCAGTTTTGGCGGGCCGGAGCAGTATTTT

V gene: TRBV2
J gene: TRBJ1-4
D gene: NA
clone size: NA
CDR3 protein: CASSGSGGSNEKLFF
CDR3 DNA: TGTGCCAGCAGTGGGTCGGGGGGCTCAAATGAAAAACTGTTTTTT

V gene: TRBV29-1
J gene: TRBJ2-1
D gene: TRBD2
clone size: NA
CDR3 protein: CSVGLAATNEQFF
CDR3 DNA: TGCAGCGTTGGACTAGCGGCAACCAATGAGCAGTTCTTC

V gene: TRBV2
J gene: TRBJ2-7
D gene: NA
clone size: NA
CDR3 protein: CASSRQIYEQYF
CDR3 DNA: TGTGCCAGCAGCCGACAGATTTACGAGCAGTACTTC

V gene: TRBV19
J gene: TRBJ1-5
D gene: TRBD1
clone size: once
CDR3 protein: CASSIIGFTGEPQPQHF
CDR3 DNA: TGTGCCAGTAGTATTATAGGATTTACAGGGGAACCTCAGCCCCAGCATTTT

V gene: TRBV19
J gene: TRBJ2-4
D gene: TRBD2
clone size: NA
CDR3 protein: CASSIEEREYNIQYF
CDR3 DNA: TGTGCCAGTAGTATCGAGGAGCGGGAGTATAACATTCAGTACTTC

V gene: TRBV25-1
J gene: TRBJ2-7
D gene: NA
clone size: NA
CDR3 protein: CASSEYSAREQYF
CDR3 DNA: TGTGCCAGCAGTGAATATAGCGCCCGCGAGCAGTACTTC

V gene: TRBV18
J gene: TRBJ1-1
D gene: TRBD1
clone size: few
CDR3 protein: CASSPQGTNTEAFF
CDR3 DNA: TGTGCCAGCTCCCCACAGGGGACTAACACTGAAGCTTTCTTT

V gene: TRBV9
J gene: TRBJ2-2
D gene: TRBD1
clone size: NA
CDR3 protein: CASSVRSGTGGQVGELFF
CDR3 DNA: TGTGCCAGCAGCGTACGTTCCGGGACAGGGGGCCAGGTCGGGGAGCTGTTTTTT

V gene: TRBV10-3
J gene: TRBJ2-3
D gene: NA
clone size: NA
CDR3 protein: CAISLGVGTDTQYF
CDR3 DNA: TGTGCCATCAGTCTAGGGGTAGGGACAGATACGCAGTATTTT

V gene: TRBV27
J gene: TRBJ1-5
D gene: TRBD1
clone size: NA
CDR3 protein: CASSLFGTGGLGQPQHF
CDR3 DNA: TGTGCCAGCAGTTTATTTGGGACAGGGGGCTTGGGTCAGCCCCAGCATTTT

V gene: TRBV19
J gene: TRBJ1-4
D gene: NA
clone size: NA
CDR3 protein: CASSILGTNLNEKLFF
CDR3 DNA: TGTGCCAGTAGTATTTTAGGGACAAACCTCAATGAAAAACTGTTTTTT

V gene: TRBV7-9
J gene: TRBJ1-1
D gene: TRBD1
clone size: NA
CDR3 protein: CASSRQGETVEAFF
CDR3 DNA: TGTGCCAGCAGCCGACAGGGGGAAACGGTTGAAGCTTTCTTT

V gene: TRBV4-2
J gene: TRBJ2-7
D gene: TRBD2
clone size: NA
CDR3 protein: CASSPRTSAYEQYF
CDR3 DNA: TGTGCCAGCAGCCCTCGGACTAGTGCCTACGAGCAGTACTTC

V gene: TRBV5-1
J gene: TRBJ2-3
D gene: NA
clone size: NA
CDR3 protein: CASSLEGAFSTDTQYF
CDR3 DNA: TGCGCCAGCAGCTTGGAAGGGGCGTTCAGCACAGATACGCAGTATTTT

V gene: TRBV28
J gene: TRBJ1-1
D gene: NA
clone size: NA
CDR3 protein: CATTGLKSTEAFF
CDR3 DNA: TGTGCCACCACAGGGTTGAAGAGCACTGAAGCTTTCTTT

V gene: TRBV4-2
J gene: TRBJ2-2
D gene: TRBD2
clone size: NA
CDR3 protein: CASSQPTSSNTGELFF
CDR3 DNA: TGTGCCAGCAGCCAACCGACTAGCTCAAACACCGGGGAGCTGTTTTTT

V gene: TRBV25-1
J gene: TRBJ2-7
D gene: TRBD2
clone size: NA
CDR3 protein: CASSEYGGGSYEQYF
CDR3 DNA: TGTGCCAGCAGTGAATATGGGGGGGGGTCCTACGAGCAGTACTTC

V gene: TRBV27
J gene: TRBJ1-1
D gene: NA
clone size: NA
CDR3 protein: CASSLAVPNRTSFGTEAFF
CDR3 DNA: TGTGCCAGCAGTTTAGCGGTACCGAATCGAACATCCTTCGGGACTGAAGCTTTCTTT

V gene: TRBV29-1
J gene: TRBJ2-1
D gene: TRBD2
clone size: NA
CDR3 protein: CSGSSGRAFAEQFF
CDR3 DNA: TGCAGCGGGTCTAGCGGGAGGGCCTTTGCTGAGCAGTTCTTC

V gene: TRBV19
J gene: TRBJ2-4
D gene: TRBD2
clone size: NA
CDR3 protein: CASSRLRRELENIQYF
CDR3 DNA: TGTGCCAGTAGCCGGCTTCGGCGGGAGCTTGAAAACATTCAGTACTTC

V gene: TRBV7-6
J gene: TRBJ2-5
D gene: NA
clone size: NA
CDR3 protein: CASSLAGTLETQYF
CDR3 DNA: TGTGCCAGCAGCTTAGCAGGGACTTTAGAGACCCAGTACTTC

V gene: TRBV10-3
J gene: TRBJ1-5
D gene: NA
clone size: NA
CDR3 protein: CAISESVAGPRQPQHF
CDR3 DNA: TGTGCCATCAGTGAGTCCGTGGCAGGCCCACGTCAGCCCCAGCATTTT

V gene: TRBV27
J gene: TRBJ2-3
D gene: NA
clone size: NA
CDR3 protein: CASSFGLTDTQYF
CDR3 DNA: TGTGCCAGCAGTTTCGGACTTACAGATACGCAGTATTTT

V gene: TRBV27
J gene: TRBJ1-5
D gene: TRBD1
clone size: NA
CDR3 protein: CASSPSTGVGFFNQPQHF
CDR3 DNA: TGTGCCAGCAGTCCCTCTACAGGGGTTGGTTTCTTCAATCAGCCCCAGCATTTT

V gene: TRBV11-3
J gene: TRBJ2-6
D gene: TRBD2
clone size: NA
CDR3 protein: CASSSGGAGANVLTF
CDR3 DNA: TGTGCCAGCAGCTCCGGGGGGGCTGGGGCCAACGTCCTGACTTTC

V gene: TRBV29-1
J gene: TRBJ2-2
D gene: NA
clone size: NA
CDR3 protein: CSVNLDIYTGELFF
CDR3 DNA: TGCAGCGTGAATCTGGACATTTACACCGGGGAGCTGTTTTTT

V gene: TRBV5-1
J gene: TRBJ2-2
D gene: TRBD2
clone size: NA
CDR3 protein: CASSSSGRNTGELFF
CDR3 DNA: TGCGCCAGCAGCTCTAGCGGGAGGAACACCGGGGAGCTGTTTTTT

V gene: TRBV4-1
J gene: TRBJ1-2
D gene: NA
clone size: once
CDR3 protein: CASSQDLGAWSVGYTF
CDR3 DNA: TGCGCCAGCAGCCAAGATTTGGGGGCGTGGTCGGTTGGCTACACCTTC

V gene: TRBV2
J gene: TRBJ2-2
D gene: NA
clone size: NA
CDR3 protein: CASSETGTGELFF
CDR3 DNA: TGTGCCAGCAGTGAAACGGGCACCGGGGAGCTGTTTTTT

V gene: TRBV27
J gene: TRBJ1-5
D gene: NA
clone size: NA
CDR3 protein: CASSLGGGFNQPQHF
CDR3 DNA: TGTGCCAGCAGTTTAGGCGGGGGCTTCAATCAGCCCCAGCATTTT

V gene: TRBV7-9
J gene: TRBJ1-2
D gene: TRBD1
clone size: NA
CDR3 protein: CASSSTTGGEGYTF
CDR3 DNA: TGTGCCAGCAGCAGTACAACAGGGGGAGAAGGCTACACCTTC

V gene: TRBV6-5
J gene: TRBJ2-7
D gene: TRBD1
clone size: NA
CDR3 protein: CASSYFPSGGYEQYF
CDR3 DNA: TGTGCCAGCAGTTACTTTCCCTCAGGGGGCTACGAGCAGTACTTC

V gene: TRBV28
J gene: TRBJ2-1
D gene: NA
clone size: NA
CDR3 protein: CASRSTVTSNYNEQFF
CDR3 DNA: TGTGCCAGCAGGAGTACTGTCACTTCAAACTACAATGAGCAGTTCTTC

V gene: TRBV19
J gene: TRBJ2-1
D gene: TRBD1
clone size: NA
CDR3 protein: CASRDRGTDEQFF
CDR3 DNA: TGTGCCAGCCGGGACAGGGGGACCGATGAGCAGTTCTTC

V gene: TRBV6-5
J gene: TRBJ2-5
D gene: TRBD2
clone size: NA
CDR3 protein: CASRRGYQETQYF
CDR3 DNA: TGTGCCAGCCGGCGGGGGTACCAAGAGACCCAGTACTTC

V gene: TRBV9
J gene: TRBJ1-1
D gene: NA
clone size: NA
CDR3 protein: CASSVAEDTEAFF
CDR3 DNA: TGTGCCAGCAGCGTAGCTGAGGACACTGAAGCTTTCTTT

V gene: TRBV6-5
J gene: TRBJ2-7
D gene: NA
clone size: NA
CDR3 protein: CASSYRDFGYEQYF
CDR3 DNA: TGTGCCAGCAGCTACCGGGACTTCGGCTACGAGCAGTACTTC

V gene: TRBV2
J gene: TRBJ2-3
D gene: TRBD2
clone size: NA
CDR3 protein: CASQDPGLATDTQYF
CDR3 DNA: TGTGCCTCCCAAGACCCGGGACTAGCAACTGATACGCAGTATTTT